These 32 T cell receptor beta chains originate from one sample sequenced in a study of T cells after yellow fever vaccination. TCRdb fed the 5' RACE reads into MiXCR, producing one record per CDR3 protein. This repertoire shows 500,000 to 650,000 distinct CDR3 sequences, approximately 13% found once; its top ten account for 15%. Sequenced material: PBMCs, taken on the day of the yellow fever booster vaccination. The receptor set was obtained from a man aged 25-40 years who received the YFV17D yellow fever vaccine.

As to this clonotype: One junction end disagrees with the germline gene, perhaps due to a read error. The chain joins TRBV20-1 to TRBJ2-2; 13 bases are a match to TRBD2. Germline CDR1 reads DFQATT; CDR2 reads SNEGSKA (reference sequence). This CDR3 has 16 amino acids. In nucleotides, the CDR3 is TGCTGTGCTAGAGATCCGACTAGCGGGAGGCCCGGGGAGCTGTTTTTT. As protein: CCARDPTSGRPGELFF.

This clonotype showed up just a few times. V is TRBV10-2 and J is TRBJ1-5; no clear D gene. This CDR3 region has 13 residues. Trimming stripped 3 bases from V and 3 bases from J, with 6 bases between. Germline CDR1 reads WSHSY; CDR2 reads SAAADI. In nucleotides, the CDR3 is TGCGCCAGCAGTGAAGACTTCAATCAGCCCCAGCATTTT. It yields the protein CASSEDFNQPQHF.

The sample holds many counts of this clonotype. Here the CDR3 DNA reads TGTGCCAGCATCCTTGTGGCTAGCAATCAGCCCCAGCATTTT. Its translation is CASILVASNQPQHF. The genes are TRBV6-1 and TRBJ1-5; D is ambiguous. Germline values: CDR1 MNHNS, CDR2 SASEGT. V shed 7 bases and J shed 0 bases, with 10 bases lying between them. The CDR3 totals 14 residues.

This clonotype was counted between two and nine times. Germline and junction disagree at one end, which may indicate a read error. The V call is TRBV7-7, the J call TRBJ2-2, with 12 nucleotides matching TRBD2. The germline V gene has CDR1 SSHAT and CDR2 FNYEAQ (reference sequence). This CDR3 spans 17 amino acids. The CDR3 here is CASSLRLAGVSTGELFF. The CDR3 DNA is TGTGCTAGCAGCTTAAGACTAGCGGGAGTAAGCACCGGGGAGCTGTTTTTT.

This clonotype was seen only a few times. This chain joins TRBV27 and TRBJ2-1; a weak D match, TRBD1 (5 bases). Germline V lookup: CDR1 MNHEY, CDR2 SMNVEV (reference sequence). The CDR3 spans 16 residues. With 4 bases removed from V and 8 bases from J, the gap between germline ends came to 21 bases. CDR3 sequence (DNA): TGTGCCAGCAGTTCCAACATCTGGGGTGGGGCCGATGAGCAGTTCTTC. Protein: CASSSNIWGGADEQFF.

The V gene is TRBV2, the J gene TRBJ2-1, with TRBD2 matching over 13 bases. Germline CDR1 SNHLY, CDR2 FYNNEI. The CDR3 is 17 amino acids. V trimming: 6 bases; J trimming: 1 base; junction bases outside the gene matches: 6. DNA of the CDR3: TGTGCCAGCAGGCCGGGACTAGCGGGACTTTCCTACAATGAGCAGTTCTTC. Its translation: CASRPGLAGLSYNEQFF.

The table lists this clonotype with a few counts. V usage is TRBV29-1 and J usage is TRBJ2-5; 11 bases match TRBD1. V lost 8 bases, J lost 5 bases, and 10 bases stayed unmatched. This CDR3 contains 14 residues. Germline CDR1 reads SQVTM; CDR2 reads ANQGSEA. The CDR3 region has the DNA TGCAGCTCCTCCTGGGGACAGGGGGGGGAGACCCAGTACTTC. Translated, it gives CSSSWGQGGETQYF.

The chain couples TRBV19 to TRBJ2-1; TRBD1 matches at 8 bases. The CDR3 extends over 15 amino acids. Per germline, CDR1 LNHDA and CDR2 SQIVND (reference sequence). The trim removed 1 base at V and 7 bases at J, leaving 6 bases unmatched. Written as DNA, the CDR3 is TGTGCCAGTAGTATAGTGACAGGGGAGGCGAATGAGCAGTTCTTC. This gives the protein CASSIVTGEANEQFF.

This chain uses TRBV7-2 with TRBJ2-1; no firm D call. The CDR3 sequence is 13 residues long. CDR1 and CDR2 from the germline V gene are SGHTA and FQGNSA. V dropped 1 base and J dropped 8 bases, with 9 bases sitting between them. This chain's CDR3 is CASSLVPSDEQFF. The CDR3 nucleotides are TGTGCCAGCAGCTTAGTGCCGTCGGATGAGCAGTTCTTC.

The chain recombines TRBV11-2 with TRBJ2-1; 13 nucleotides align to TRBD2. Germline CDR1 is SGHAT and CDR2 is FQNNGV. The CDR3 has 17 residues. J gave up 7 bases and V 0 bases, and 6 bases lay outside the gene matches. The CDR3 loop reads CASSLERTSGSLNEQFF. The DNA for the CDR3 is TGTGCCAGCAGCTTAGAGCGGACTAGCGGGAGTCTTAATGAGCAGTTCTTC. The full variable domain, in which reference TRBV11-2 and TRBJ2-1 provide the parts outside the CDR3, is EAGVAQSPRYKIIEKRQSVAFWCNPISGHATLYWYQQILGQGPKLLIQFQNNGVVDDSQLPKDRFSAERLKGVDSTLKIQPAKLEDSAVYLCASSLERTSGSLNEQFFGPGTRLTVL.

The CDR3 spells CSARVVWDEQFF. CDR3 bases: TGCAGTGCTAGAGTTGTGTGGGATGAGCAGTTCTTC. The genes are TRBV20-1 and TRBJ2-1; D gene uncertain. V was cut by 1 base and J by 8 bases, with 9 bases left in between. Germline-derived CDR1 and CDR2 are DFQATT and SNEGSKA (reference sequence). The CDR3 length is 12 residues.

The chain is built from TRBV7-9 and TRBJ2-3; D is possibly TRBD1 (6 bases). The CDR3 is made up of 14 amino acids. V dropped 2 bases and J dropped 4 bases, with 10 bases sitting between them. The germline CDR1 and CDR2 sequences are SEHNR and FQNEAQ (reference sequence). As DNA, the CDR3 is TGTGCCAGCAGCTTATTTGCAGGGGCAGATACGCAGTATTTT. Translation gives CASSLFAGADTQYF. Full variable domain (outside the CDR3, taken from reference TRBV7-9 and TRBJ2-3): DTGVSQNPRHKITKRGQNVTFRCDPISEHNRLYWYRQTLGQGPEFLTYFQNEAQLEKSRLLSDRFSAERPKGSFSTLEIQRTEQGDSAMYLCASSLFAGADTQYFGPGTRLTVL.

This clonotype was seen only a few times. The rearrangement uses TRBV5-1 and TRBJ2-7; no definite D call. The CDR3 loop spans 15 amino acids. V was trimmed by 0 bases and J by 4 bases, leaving 14 bases between them. The germline V gene has CDR1 SGHRS and CDR2 YFSETQ. The CDR3, as DNA: TGCGCCAGCAGCTTGGCCGCGTCGCAAATTTACGAGCAGTACTTC. Its translation is CASSLAASQIYEQYF.

The rearrangement joins TRBV28 to TRBJ2-5; D gene unclear. This CDR3 is 14 amino acids long. V was clipped by 6 bases and J by 5 bases, with 16 bases between them. Germline lookup yields CDR1 MDHEN and CDR2 SYDVKM. For the CDR3, the DNA is TGTGCCAGCAGCCAGACTTTAAGAAGGGAGACCCAGTACTTC. Its translation is CASSQTLRRETQYF.

This clonotype was found a few times. The rearrangement links TRBV20-1 to TRBJ2-1; 8 nucleotides match TRBD2. The junction had 9 bases not matched to a gene; V was cut back by 4 bases and J by 13 bases. This CDR3 region has 12 residues. Germline V gene sequence: CDR1 DFQATT, CDR2 SNEGSKA (reference sequence). For the CDR3, the DNA is TGCAGTGCTACGCGGGGGGACTACCTTCAGTTCTTC. This encodes CSATRGDYLQFF.

The chain couples TRBV30 to TRBJ2-5; TRBD1 matches at 8 bases. V lost 2 bases and J lost 4; bases outside the gene matches: 9. CDR3 length: 15 residues. Looked up from germline, CDR1 is GTSNPN and CDR2 is SVGIG (reference sequence). The chain's CDR3 is CAWSIRTGFLETQYF. CDR3 nucleotide sequence: TGTGCCTGGAGTATTCGGACAGGGTTTTTAGAGACCCAGTACTTC.

This clonotype was seen only a few times. This chain links TRBV10-3 with TRBJ1-1; D not resolved. The germline gives CDR1 ENHRY, CDR2 SYGVKD. The length of the CDR3 is 12 residues. V was trimmed by 2 bases and J by 6 bases, leaving 7 bases between them. CDR3 amino acids: CAISERDSEAFF. The CDR3 DNA is TGTGCCATCAGTGAGAGGGATTCTGAAGCTTTCTTT.

This chain connects TRBV6-6 to TRBJ1-3, with D perhaps TRBD1 (6 bases). Germline values: CDR1 MNHNY, CDR2 SVGAGI (reference sequence). The CDR3 is 13 amino acids. V shed 7 bases and J shed 2 bases, with 9 bases lying between them. The CDR3 DNA reads TGTGCCAGCAAGGGGGGCCCTGGAAACACCATATATTTT. This codes for CASKGGPGNTIYF.

This clonotype was seen only a few times. The V and J genes are TRBV7-2 and TRBJ2-1, with a tentative D call TRBD2 (5 bases). The CDR3 sequence is 15 residues long. V was cut by 7 bases and J by 0 bases, with 13 bases left in between. CDR1 is SGHTA, CDR2 FQGNSA, per germline. The DNA for the CDR3 is TGTGCCAGCACCCCTTGGGAGAGCTCCTACAATGAGCAGTTCTTC. Amino acids: CASTPWESSYNEQFF.

This clonotype has only a few counts. The chain is built from TRBV6-5 and TRBJ1-2, with TRBD1 as a possible D gene (5 bases). The CDR3 is 17 amino acids. CDR1 and CDR2 (germline): MNHEY, SVGAGI. The germline V and J ends were trimmed by 0 bases and 4 bases, with 18 bases remaining between them. CDR3 coding DNA: TGTGCCAGCAGTTACTCGGGATGGAGCGGGGGGGTCTATGGCTACACCTTC. This codes for CASSYSGWSGGVYGYTF.

This chain uses TRBV25-1 with TRBJ2-3; D is unresolved. Germline loops: CDR1 MGHDK, CDR2 SYGVNS. The CDR3 is 14 residues long. The ends were cut back, 3 bases at V and 5 bases at J, with 12 bases in the middle. The CDR3 reads CASSDRSGLDTQYF. The DNA for the CDR3 is TGTGCCAGCAGTGATCGTTCCGGGCTAGATACGCAGTATTTT.

The genes are TRBV5-1 and TRBJ2-5; 10 bases map to TRBD2. The J segment lost 0 bases and the V segment lost 0 bases, leaving 5 bases of the junction unmatched. Germline V gene lookup returns CDR1 SGHRS and CDR2 YFSETQ. The CDR3 runs 17 residues. Here the CDR3 reads CASSLGLAGEHQETQYF. CDR3 in DNA: TGCGCCAGCAGCTTGGGGCTAGCGGGAGAACACCAAGAGACCCAGTACTTC.

This clonotype has a handful of counts. The chain combines TRBV20-1 with TRBJ2-5; 7 positions match TRBD2. V was pared by 3 bases and J by 0 bases, with 7 bases of the junction left unmatched. CDR1 and CDR2 from the germline V gene are DFQATT and SNEGSKA (reference sequence). CDR3 length: 15 residues. CDR3: CSARGGDLYQETQYF. CDR3 DNA sequence: TGCAGTGCTAGGGGGGGGGACCTATACCAAGAGACCCAGTACTTC.

Only a few counts were recorded for this clonotype. The J gene is TRBJ2-1, the V gene TRBV5-1; no firm D call. Germline V lookup: CDR1 SGHRS, CDR2 YFSETQ. The CDR3 runs 14 residues. V shed 2 bases and J shed 9 bases, with 15 bases lying between them. The CDR3 sequence: CASSFPSSDAEQFF. CDR3 in DNA: TGCGCCAGCAGCTTCCCTTCATCAGACGCTGAGCAGTTCTTC. Full variable domain (outside the CDR3, taken from reference TRBV5-1 and TRBJ2-1): KAGVTQTPRYLIKTRGQQVTLSCSPISGHRSVSWYQQTPGQGLQFLFEYFSETQRNKGNFPGRFSGRQFSNSRSEMNVSTLELGDSALYLCASSFPSSDAEQFFGPGTRLTVL.

The chain couples TRBV12-3 or TRBV12-4 to TRBJ1-2; D not resolved. This CDR3 has 12 amino acids. V was cut by 2 bases and J by 5 bases, with 6 bases left in between. In nucleotides, the CDR3 is TGTGCCAGCAGTTTACAGTCTTATGGCTACACCTTC. It encodes CASSLQSYGYTF.

This clonotype was detected many times. CDR3 residues: CSAESGRIMDEQFF. In nucleotides, the CDR3 is TGCAGTGCTGAGAGCGGGAGAATTATGGATGAGCAGTTCTTC. The V gene is TRBV20-1, the J gene TRBJ2-1; TRBD2 matches 8 bases. Trimming at V came to 5 bases and at J to 8 bases, leaving 11 bases not matched to a gene. CDR3 length equals 14 residues. Looked up from germline, CDR1 is DFQATT and CDR2 is SNEGSKA (reference sequence).

The chain is built from TRBV19 and TRBJ2-7; 11 bases are shared with TRBD1. CDR3 length: 16 residues. Germline assignment: CDR1 LNHDA and CDR2 SQIVND (reference sequence). V shed 4 bases and J 5 bases; nucleotides not matched to a gene: 10. The CDR3 here is CASSTLGTGGSHEQYF. The CDR3 DNA reads as TGTGCCAGTAGTACTCTCGGGACAGGGGGATCGCACGAGCAGTACTTC. Full variable domain (missing parts from reference TRBV19 and TRBJ2-7): DGGITQSPKYLFRKEGQNVTLSCEQNLNHDAMYWYRQDPGQGLRLIYYSQIVNDFQKGDIAEGYSVSREKKESFPLTVTSAQKNPTAFYLCASSTLGTGGSHEQYFGPGTRLTVT.

The J gene is TRBJ2-3, the V gene TRBV5-1; TRBD2 matches at 15 bases. Germline V CDR1 and CDR2: SGHRS, YFSETQ. V dropped 3 bases and J dropped 14; count of bases not matched to a gene: 4. CDR3 length equals 13 residues. The CDR3 nucleotides read TGCGCCAGCAGCTGGGGACTAGCGGGAGGTTCGTATTTT. It yields the protein CASSWGLAGGSYF.

The V and J genes are TRBV7-9 and TRBJ2-7; D assignment may be TRBD1 or TRBD2 (7 bases each). CDR3 length: 16 residues. From germline, CDR1 is SEHNR and CDR2 FQNEAQ (reference sequence). Trimming shortened V by 7 bases and J by 2 bases, and 21 bases separated the two germline ends. As DNA, the CDR3 is TGTGCCAGCATCAGGGGGGGGGCAGGGGTCACCTACGAGCAGTACTTC. Protein: CASIRGGAGVTYEQYF.

This clonotype has only a few counts. The gene calls are TRBV19 and TRBJ2-5; TRBD1 might be the D (6 bases). Germline-derived CDR1 and CDR2 are LNHDA and SQIVND (reference sequence). CDR3 length equals 14 residues. The V gene lost 6 bases and the J gene lost 5 bases, with 16 bases spanning the gap. The CDR3 DNA reads TGTGCCAGTAGCCCACAGGGCAGGAGGGAGACCCAGTACTTC. It translates to CASSPQGRRETQYF.

The CDR3 bases are TGTGCCAGCAGTTACTCGACGGTGGGGAATACTGAAGCTTTCTTT. Its protein is CASSYSTVGNTEAFF. This chain connects TRBV6-5 to TRBJ1-1; no clear D. Germline CDR1 MNHEY, CDR2 SVGAGI. The CDR3 has 15 amino acids. Trimming left V 0 bases short and J 5 bases short, with 13 bases between.

The V call is TRBV4-1, the J call TRBJ2-1; 13 bases are shared with TRBD2. The CDR3 length is 14 residues. Germline CDR1 is MGHRA and CDR2 is YSYEKL. The trim removed 0 bases at V and 15 bases at J, leaving 5 bases unmatched. The CDR3 DNA follows: TGCGCCAGCAGCCAAGAACTAGCGGGAGGGAGGGTGTTCTTC. This sequence encodes CASSQELAGGRVFF.